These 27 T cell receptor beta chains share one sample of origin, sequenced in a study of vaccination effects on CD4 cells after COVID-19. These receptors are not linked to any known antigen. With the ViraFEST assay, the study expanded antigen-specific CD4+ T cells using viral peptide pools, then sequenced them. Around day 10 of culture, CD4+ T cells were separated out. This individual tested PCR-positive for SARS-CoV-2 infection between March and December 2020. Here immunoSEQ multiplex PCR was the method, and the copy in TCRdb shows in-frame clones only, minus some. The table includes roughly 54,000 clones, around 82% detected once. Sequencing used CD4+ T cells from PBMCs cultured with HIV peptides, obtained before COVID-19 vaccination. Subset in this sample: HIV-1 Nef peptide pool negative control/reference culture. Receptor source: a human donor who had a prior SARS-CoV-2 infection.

The CDR3 sequence: CASSYNRVDTEAFF. CDR3 sequence (DNA): TGTGCCAGCAGTTACAACAGGGTTGACACTGAAGCTTTCTTT. The chain links TRBV6-5 to TRBJ1-1, with a tentative D call TRBD1 (6 bases). V gave up 2 bases and J gave up 3 bases, with 10 bases separating them. The CDR3 has 14 amino acids. Germline V CDR1 and CDR2: MNHEY, SVGAGI.

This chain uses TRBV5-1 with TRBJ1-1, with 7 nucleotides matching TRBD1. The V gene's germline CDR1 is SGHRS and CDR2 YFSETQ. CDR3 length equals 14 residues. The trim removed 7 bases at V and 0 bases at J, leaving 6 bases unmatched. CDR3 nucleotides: TGCGCCAGCGCAGGGGGACCCGTGAACACTGAAGCTTTCTTT. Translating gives CASAGGPVNTEAFF. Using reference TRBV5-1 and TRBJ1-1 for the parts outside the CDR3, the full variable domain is KAGVTQTPRYLIKTRGQQVTLSCSPISGHRSVSWYQQTPGQGLQFLFEYFSETQRNKGNFPGRFSGRQFSNSRSEMNVSTLELGDSALYLCASAGGPVNTEAFFGQGTRLTVV.

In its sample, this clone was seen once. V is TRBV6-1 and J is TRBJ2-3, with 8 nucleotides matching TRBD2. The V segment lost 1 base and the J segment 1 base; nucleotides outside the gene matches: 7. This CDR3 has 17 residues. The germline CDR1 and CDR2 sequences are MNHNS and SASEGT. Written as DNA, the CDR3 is TGTGCCAGCAGTGAAGGAACCGGGGGGGCGGGCACAGATACGCAGTATTTT. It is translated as CASSEGTGGAGTDTQYF.

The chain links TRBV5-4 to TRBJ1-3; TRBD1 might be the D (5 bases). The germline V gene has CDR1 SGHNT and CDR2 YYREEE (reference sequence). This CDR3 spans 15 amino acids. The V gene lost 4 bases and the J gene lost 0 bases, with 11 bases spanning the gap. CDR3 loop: CASSLGGDSGNTIYF. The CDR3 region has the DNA TGTGCCAGCAGCCTGGGAGGGGACTCTGGAAACACCATATATTTT.

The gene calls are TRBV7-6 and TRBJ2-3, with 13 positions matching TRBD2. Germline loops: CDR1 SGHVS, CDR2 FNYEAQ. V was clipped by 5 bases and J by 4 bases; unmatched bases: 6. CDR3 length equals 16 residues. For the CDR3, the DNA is TGTGCCAGCAGCCCCCGGACTAGCGGGAGTTCAGATACGCAGTATTTT. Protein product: CASSPRTSGSSDTQYF.

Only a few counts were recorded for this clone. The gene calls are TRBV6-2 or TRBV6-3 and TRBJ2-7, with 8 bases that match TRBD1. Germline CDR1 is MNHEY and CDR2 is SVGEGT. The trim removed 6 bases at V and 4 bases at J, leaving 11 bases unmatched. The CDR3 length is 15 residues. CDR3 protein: CASRYDRGRWYEQYF. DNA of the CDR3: TGTGCCAGCAGGTACGACAGGGGTCGGTGGTACGAGCAGTACTTC.

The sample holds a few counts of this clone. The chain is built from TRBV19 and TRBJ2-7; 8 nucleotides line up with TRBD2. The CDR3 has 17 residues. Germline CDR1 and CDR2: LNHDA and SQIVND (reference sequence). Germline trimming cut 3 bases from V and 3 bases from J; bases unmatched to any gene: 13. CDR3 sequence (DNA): TGTGCCAGTAGTATTCAAGGGAGGACTAGCTCGGTCTACGAGCAGTACTTC. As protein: CASSIQGRTSSVYEQYF.

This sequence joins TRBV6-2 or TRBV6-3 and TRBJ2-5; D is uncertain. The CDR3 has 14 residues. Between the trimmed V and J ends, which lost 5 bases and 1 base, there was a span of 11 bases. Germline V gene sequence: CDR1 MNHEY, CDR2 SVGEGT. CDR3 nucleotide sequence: TGTGCCAGCAGTCAATTTAGCCGCCAAGAGACCCAGTACTTC. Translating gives CASSQFSRQETQYF.

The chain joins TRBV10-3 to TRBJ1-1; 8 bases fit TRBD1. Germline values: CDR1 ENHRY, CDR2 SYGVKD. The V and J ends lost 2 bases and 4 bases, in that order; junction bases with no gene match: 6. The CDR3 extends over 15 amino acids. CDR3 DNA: TGTGCCATCAGTGAGCCAGGGGGCGAGGGCACTGAAGCTTTCTTT. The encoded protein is CAISEPGGEGTEAFF.

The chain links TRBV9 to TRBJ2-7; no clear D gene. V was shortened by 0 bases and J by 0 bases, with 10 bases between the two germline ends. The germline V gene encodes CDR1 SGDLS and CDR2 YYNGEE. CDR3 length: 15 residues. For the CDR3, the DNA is TGTGCCAGCAGCGTAGGGGCAGGCCGCTCCTACGAGCAGTACTTC. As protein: CASSVGAGRSYEQYF.

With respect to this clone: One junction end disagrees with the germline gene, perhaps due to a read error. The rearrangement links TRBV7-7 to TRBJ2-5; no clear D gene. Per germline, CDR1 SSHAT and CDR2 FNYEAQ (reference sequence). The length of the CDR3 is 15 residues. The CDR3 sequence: CASSPSNDIGETQYF. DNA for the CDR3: TGTGCTAGCAGCCCCAGCAATGACATAGGAGAGACCCAGTACTTC. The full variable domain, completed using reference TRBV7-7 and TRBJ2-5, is GAGVSQSPRYKVTKRGQDVTLRCDPISSHATLYWYQQALGQGPEFLTYFNYEAQPDKSGLPSDRFSAERPEGSISTLTIQRTEQRDSAMYRCASSPSNDIGETQYFGPGTRLLVL.

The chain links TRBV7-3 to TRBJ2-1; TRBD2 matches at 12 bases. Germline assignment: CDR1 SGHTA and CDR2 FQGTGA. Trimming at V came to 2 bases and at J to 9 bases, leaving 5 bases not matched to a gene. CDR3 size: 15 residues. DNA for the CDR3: TGTGCCAGCAGCTTAGAACTAGCGGGGGGTAGTGAGCAGTTCTTC. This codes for CASSLELAGGSEQFF.

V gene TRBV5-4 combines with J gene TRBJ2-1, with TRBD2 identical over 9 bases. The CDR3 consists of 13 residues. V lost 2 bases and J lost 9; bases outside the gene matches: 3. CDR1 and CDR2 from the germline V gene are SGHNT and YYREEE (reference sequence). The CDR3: CASSFSGGTEQFF. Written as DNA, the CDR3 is TGTGCCAGCAGCTTCAGCGGGGGGACTGAGCAGTTCTTC.

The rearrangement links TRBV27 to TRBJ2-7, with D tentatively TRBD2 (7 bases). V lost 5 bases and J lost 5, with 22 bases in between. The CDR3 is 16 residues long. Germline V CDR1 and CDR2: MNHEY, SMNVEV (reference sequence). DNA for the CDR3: TGTGCCAGCAGTCCGACCCGGGGGCGGGGGTTGAACGAGCAGTACTTC. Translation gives CASSPTRGRGLNEQYF.

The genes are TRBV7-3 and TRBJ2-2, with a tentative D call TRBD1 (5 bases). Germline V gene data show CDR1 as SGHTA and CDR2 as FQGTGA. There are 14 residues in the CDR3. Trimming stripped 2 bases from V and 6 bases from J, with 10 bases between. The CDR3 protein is CASSLFSGSGELFF. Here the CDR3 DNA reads TGTGCCAGCAGCTTATTTTCAGGGTCCGGGGAGCTGTTTTTT.

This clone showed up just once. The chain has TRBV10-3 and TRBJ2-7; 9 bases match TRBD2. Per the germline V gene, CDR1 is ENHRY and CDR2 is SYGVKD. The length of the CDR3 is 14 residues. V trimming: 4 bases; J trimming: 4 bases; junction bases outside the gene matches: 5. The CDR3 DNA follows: TGTGCCATCAGTGTTGGCGGGAGGGAATACGAGCAGTACTTC. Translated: CAISVGGREYEQYF.

The CDR3 bases are TGTGCCAGCAGCAGGGGGGCTGGAAACACCATATATTTT. It yields the protein CASSRGAGNTIYF. This chain uses TRBV12-3 or TRBV12-4 with TRBJ1-3; 7 nucleotides align to TRBD1. There are 13 residues in the CDR3. J was trimmed by 2 bases and V by 6 bases; bases with no gene match: 1.

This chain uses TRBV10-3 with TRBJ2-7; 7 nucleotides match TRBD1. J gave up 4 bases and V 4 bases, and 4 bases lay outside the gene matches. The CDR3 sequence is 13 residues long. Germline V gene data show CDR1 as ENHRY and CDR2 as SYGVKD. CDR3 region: CAISGQGVYEQYF. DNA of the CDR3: TGTGCCATCAGTGGACAGGGCGTTTACGAGCAGTACTTC.

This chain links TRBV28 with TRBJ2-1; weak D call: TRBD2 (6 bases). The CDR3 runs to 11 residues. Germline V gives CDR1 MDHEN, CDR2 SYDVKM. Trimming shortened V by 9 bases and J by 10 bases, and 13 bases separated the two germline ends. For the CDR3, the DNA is TGTGCCAGTCAACCGGGGGAGGAGCAGTTCTTC. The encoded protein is CASQPGEEQFF.

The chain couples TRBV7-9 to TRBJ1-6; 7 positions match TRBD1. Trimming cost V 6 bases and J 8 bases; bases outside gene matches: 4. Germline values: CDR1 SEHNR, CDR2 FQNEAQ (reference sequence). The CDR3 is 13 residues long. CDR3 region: CASSGQGDSPLHF. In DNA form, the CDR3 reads TGTGCCAGCAGTGGGCAGGGGGATTCACCCCTCCACTTT.

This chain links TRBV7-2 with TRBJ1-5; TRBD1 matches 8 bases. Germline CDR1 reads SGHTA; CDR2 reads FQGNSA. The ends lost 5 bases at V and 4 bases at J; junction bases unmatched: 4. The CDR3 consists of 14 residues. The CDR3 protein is CASSPDRGNQPQHF. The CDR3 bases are TGTGCCAGCAGCCCCGACAGGGGTAATCAGCCCCAGCATTTT.

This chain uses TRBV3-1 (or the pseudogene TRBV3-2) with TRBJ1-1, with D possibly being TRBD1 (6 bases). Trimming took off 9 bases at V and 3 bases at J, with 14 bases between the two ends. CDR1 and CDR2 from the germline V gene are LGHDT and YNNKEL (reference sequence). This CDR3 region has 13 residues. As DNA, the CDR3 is TGTGCCAGGGCACAGGGCTTGGACACTGAAGCTTTCTTT. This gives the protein CARAQGLDTEAFF.

This CDR3 reads CASSLEHGSSGNTIYF. CDR3 nucleotides: TGTGCCAGCTCTCTAGAGCACGGGAGCTCTGGAAACACCATATATTTT. The V gene is TRBV18, the J gene TRBJ1-3; D is undetermined. This CDR3 has 16 amino acids. The germline V and J ends were trimmed by 6 bases and 0 bases, with 15 bases remaining between them. CDR1 KGHSH and CDR2 LQKENI come from the germline V gene.

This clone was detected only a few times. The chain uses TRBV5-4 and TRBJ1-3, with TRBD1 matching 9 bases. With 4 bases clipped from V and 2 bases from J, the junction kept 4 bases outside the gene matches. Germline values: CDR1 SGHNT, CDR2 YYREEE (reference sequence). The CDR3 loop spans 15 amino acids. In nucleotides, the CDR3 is TGTGCCAGCAGCAATAGACAGGGGGCTGGAAACACCATATATTTT. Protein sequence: CASSNRQGAGNTIYF.

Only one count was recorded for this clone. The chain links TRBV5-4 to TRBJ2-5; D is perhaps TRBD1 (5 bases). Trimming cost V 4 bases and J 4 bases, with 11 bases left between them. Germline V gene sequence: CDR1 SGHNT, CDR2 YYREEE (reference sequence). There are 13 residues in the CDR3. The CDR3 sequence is CASSLPRGETQYF. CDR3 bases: TGTGCCAGCAGCCTCCCAAGGGGAGAGACCCAGTACTTC.

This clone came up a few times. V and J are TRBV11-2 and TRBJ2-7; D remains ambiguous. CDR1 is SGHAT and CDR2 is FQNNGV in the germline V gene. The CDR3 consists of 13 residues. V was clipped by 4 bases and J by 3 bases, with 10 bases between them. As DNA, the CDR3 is TGTGCCAGCAGCTATTCGACGGGCTACGAGCAGTACTTC. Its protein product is CASSYSTGYEQYF.

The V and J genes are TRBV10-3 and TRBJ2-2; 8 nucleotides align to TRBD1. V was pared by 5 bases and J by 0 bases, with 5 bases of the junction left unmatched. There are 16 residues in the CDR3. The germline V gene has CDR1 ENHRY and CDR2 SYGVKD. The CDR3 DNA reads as TGTGCCATCAGTCACCAGGGGGCAGCGAACACCGGGGAGCTGTTTTTT. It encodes CAISHQGAANTGELFF.